The T cell receptor beta chain under discussion was sequenced for a study of control samples from healthy donors and cancer patients. This clone was counted a single time. Some clones are missing from TCRdb's copy, which holds only in-frame ones; the method was immunoSEQ multiplex PCR. The sample contains approximately 100,000 clones, around nine tenths of which appear only once. Sequences were obtained from blood. This TCR came from a human donor in good health. The donor label of this sample is uncertain.

CDR3 in DNA: TGCGCCAGCAGAGGACAGGTTGGTCAGCCCCAGCATTTT. It translates to CASRGQVGQPQHF. The chain recombines TRBV10-2 with TRBJ1-5; 7 nucleotides line up with TRBD1. There are 13 residues in the CDR3. V lost 6 bases to trimming and J lost 6 bases; unmatched junction nucleotides: 5. Germline CDR1 reads WSHSY; CDR2 reads SAAADI.